This TCR beta chain was obtained from a study of cytomegalovirus exposure and HLA in healthy donors. PCR employed 60 Vbeta and 13 Jbeta primers. Libraries were prepared by immunoSEQ multiplex PCR; TCRdb keeps only in-frame clonotypes and omits some of them. Here the sample spans approximately 190,000 clones, over 75% being singletons. The CDR3 totals 13 residues. Germline CDR1 SGHTA, CDR2 FQGNSA. The ends were cut back, 2 bases at V and 6 bases at J, with 10 bases in the middle. This clone came up a few times. The sample taken for sequencing was PBMCs. The source of this sequence is a man aged 35 to 55 in good health and CMV-seropositive. This chain uses TRBV7-2 with TRBJ1-2; tentative D call: TRBD1 (5 bases). The CDR3 protein is CASSLRWGDGYTF. The CDR3 DNA reads as TGTGCCAGCAGCTTAAGGTGGGGCGATGGCTACACCTTC.